This T cell receptor beta chain was obtained from a study of blood T cell repertoires in COVID-19. Study in general: Specimens from acute and convalescent COVID-19 originated in the United States, Italy and Spain.

Original methodology: Amplification of reference gene primers provided the estimated nucleated cell counts. Sequenced by immunoSEQ multiplex PCR; TCRdb stores in-frame clones only, minus some. Clonal size and the V and J genes are those of that table, whereas D and trimming came from the DNA. This sample has some 320,000 clones; roughly nine tenths occur once, and the top ten carry roughly 11%. Germline V gives CDR1 MDHEN, CDR2 SYDVKM. The CDR3 runs to 12 residues. Trimming removed 8 bases at V and 0 bases at J, with 7 bases between. Sequencing used peripheral blood. The V and J genes are TRBV28 and TRBJ1-1; maybe TRBD1 (6 bases). The clonotype was recovered from a woman aged 25-40 years with COVID-19, enrolled during active disease. CDR3 in amino acids: CASAGVNTEAFF. DNA for the CDR3: TGTGCCAGCGCAGGGGTGAACACTGAAGCTTTCTTT. The variable domain in full, with the rest retrieved from reference TRBV28 and TRBJ1-1, is DVKVTQSSRYLVKRTGEKVFLECVQDMDHENMFWYRQDPGLGLRLIYFSYDVKMKEKGDIPEGYSVSREKKERFSLILESASTNQTSMYLCASAGVNTEAFFGQGTRLTVV.